Given below is one TCR beta chain in context. The antigen is unknown. The CDR3 consists of 12 residues. Trimming took 4 bases from V and 5 from J, leaving 7 bases between them. The V gene's germline CDR1 is SGHAT and CDR2 FQNNGV. These data belong to a study of STAT5B mutations in CD4+ large granular lymphocyte leukemia. Whole-study context: When available, cryopreserved cells underwent CD8+ depletion before CD4+ selection. Study conclusions and caveats: TRBV06-family usage was enriched in top patient clones (8/27) versus controls (2/35). The clonality comparison with controls used just five or six CD4-sorted patient samples.

Per the study methods: A productive frequency of 2.59 x 10-5 was the lowest detectable. TCRdb keeps only in-frame clones here, not all; method: immunoSEQ multiplex PCR. The V and J calls and the clone size are those of that table, but D and trimming were determined from the DNA. The repertoire holds 5,000 or so clones, with approximately 86% as singletons. J is TRBJ2-3 and V is TRBV11-2; no clear D gene. Sequencing input: PBMCs. This TCR derives from a man aged 40-49 years with CD4+ T-cell large granular lymphocyte leukemia. In nucleotides, the CDR3 is TGTGCCAGCAGCTCGTCAGGAGATACGCAGTATTTT. This codes for CASSSSGDTQYF.